Sequencing of this T cell receptor beta chain was carried out in a study of blood T cell repertoires in COVID-19 (dated by TCRdb to between 2020 and 2021). Study-level background: For ImmuneRACE Cohort 3, a participant was defined as recovered based on two consecutive negative NP/OP PCR tests, clearance by a healthcare professional, or resolution of symptoms. Samples from collaborators originated in the United States, Italy and Spain and spanned both the acute and convalescent phases of COVID-19. The dataset comprised deeply sampled blood TCRbeta repertoires from subjects exposed to, actively infected with, or recovered from COVID-19. A freely available public database, intended as a resource for researchers studying the immune response to SARS-CoV-2, is where the repertoires were released. The prospective study material was composed of cDNA or gDNA derived from T cells, B-cell-depleted T cells, or PBMCs. Sample metadata almost always included a de-identified subject ID, COVID-19 status, age in years and sex. Samples were obtained from the ongoing ImmuneRACE study (first 160 participants) and from 950 to 1,500 subjects provided by 6 global collaborators. HLA class I and class II types, where available, came from metadata supplied by the sample provider rather than from assay-based typing. Study-wide conclusions, independent of this receptor: How much clinical and demographic metadata was included differed by source and by participant, and the metadata was provided uncurated.

From the germline V gene (reference sequence), CDR1 is MNHEY and CDR2 is SMNVEV. V is cut by 3 bases and J by 0 bases, and the space between the germline ends is 2 bases. The cysteine opens and the phenylalanine closes a CDR3 of 13 amino acids. This entry keeps only the CDR3 DNA: 39 bases, framed from base 1. The immunoSEQ Assay, a bias-controlled multiplex PCR, was used to amplify TCRbeta CDR3 regions from genomic DNA. In the original analysis: Nucleated cell counts per sample were estimated from amplification of reference gene primers within the assay. Sequence reads were collapsed and filtered to measure the absolute abundance of every unique TCRbeta CDR3 rearrangement. For each sample, productive Simpson clonality was calculated by taking the square root of Simpson's diversity index across productive rearrangements. TCRdb took this table from immuneACCESS and kept in-frame rearrangements with V and J called. Such tables lack part of the clones; where checked against another copy, unresolved V genes explain under half of the gap, and the rest is unexplained. Clonal size and the V and J genes are those of that table, whereas D and trimming came from the DNA. Recorded for this sample are fewer than 200,000 clones; around 83% of them occurred a single time. The top ten clones comprise around 23% of the sample.

In the prospective study, participants were roughly 18 to 95 years old, resided in about two dozen geographic areas of the United States, and were enrolled through a virtual design. To assign participants to cohorts, the prospective study relied on clinical history that participants themselves reported in a screening survey and a study questionnaire. In the prospective study, whole blood, serum and a nasopharyngeal or oropharyngeal swab were collected from each participant by mobile phlebotomists. Additional blood draws and questionnaires over an approximately 2-month period could optionally be provided by prospective study participants. Before DNA extraction, blood samples from the prospective study were shipped at room temperature or frozen. Turning to this clone: No antigen is known for it. Within one base of it there is no much larger clone, and no base qualities were kept.

The chain joins TRBV27 to TRBJ2-2; no D segment can be confidently identified. Sequencing used PBMCs or T cells enriched from blood (not recorded which). This TCR was recovered from a woman between 35 and 50 years old in a cohort exposed to, infected with or recovered from COVID-19 (not recorded which). CDR3 protein: CASSFANTGELFF. The DNA reads TGTGCCAGCAGTTTCGCGAACACCGGGGAGCTGTTTTTT.